Shown below are 17 T cell receptor beta chains from a single sample sequenced in a study of cytomegalovirus exposure and HLA in healthy donors. 13 Jbeta primers and 60 Vbeta primers were used for the PCR. TCRdb's table, derived via immunoSEQ multiplex PCR, lists solely in-frame clones and lacks some. The sample has 150,000 to 200,000 clones, less than 90% seen once; the top ten hold approximately 4%. The sample comprised PBMCs. Source of these receptors: a man over 45 in good health and CMV-seropositive.

This sequence joins TRBV7-3 and TRBJ2-5; perhaps TRBD2 as D (5 bases). The V gene lost 4 bases and the J gene lost 0 bases, with 12 bases spanning the gap. CDR1 is SGHTA and CDR2 is FQGTGA in the germline V gene. This CDR3 is built from 15 residues. CDR3 protein: CASSSGPRDQETQYF. CDR3 sequence (DNA): TGTGCCAGCAGCTCCGGACCGAGGGACCAAGAGACCCAGTACTTC.

This clone came up once. The J gene is TRBJ2-4, the V gene TRBV29-1; 10 nucleotides agree with TRBD1. With 5 bases clipped from V and 5 bases from J, the junction kept 9 bases outside the gene matches. Germline V gives CDR1 SQVTM, CDR2 ANQGSEA. The CDR3 has 15 residues. The CDR3 nucleotides read TGCAGCGTTATCACCGACAGGGGGCCGCAAAACATTCAGTACTTC. Translating gives CSVITDRGPQNIQYF.

The rearrangement links TRBV27 to TRBJ2-7; D not certain. The germline V gene encodes CDR1 MNHEY and CDR2 SMNVEV (reference sequence). V shed 4 bases and J shed 3 bases, with 10 bases lying between them. This CDR3 is built from 13 residues. CDR3 DNA: TGTGCCAGCAGTTCCGAGGTTAGCTACGAGCAGTACTTC. As protein: CASSSEVSYEQYF.

The chain is built from TRBV30 and TRBJ2-1; 10 bases line up with TRBD2. The trim removed 3 bases at V and 3 bases at J, leaving 2 bases unmatched. CDR1 and CDR2 from the germline V gene are GTSNPN and SVGIG (reference sequence). This CDR3 is built from 14 residues. The CDR3 is CAWRVAGGYNEQFF. The CDR3 DNA sequence: TGTGCCTGGAGAGTAGCGGGAGGCTACAATGAGCAGTTCTTC.

The V gene is TRBV13, the J gene TRBJ2-4, with D perhaps TRBD1 (6 bases). Germline assignment: CDR1 PRHDT and CDR2 FYEKMQ (reference sequence). This CDR3 has 14 amino acids. The V end lost 3 bases, the J end lost 7 bases, and 13 bases lay between the germline ends. CDR3 sequence (DNA): TGTGCCAGCAGCTTTTCAGGGGATGACAACATTCAGTACTTC. Translating it yields CASSFSGDDNIQYF.

The gene calls are TRBV6-5 and TRBJ1-1; D uncertain. Germline-derived CDR1 and CDR2 are MNHEY and SVGAGI. This CDR3 contains 14 residues. V lost 3 bases and J lost 6, with 14 bases in between. As DNA, the CDR3 is TGTGCCAGCAGTTATGCGCTAACGGGAGCTGAAGCTTTCTTT. Its translation: CASSYALTGAEAFF.

On this clone: Other nucleotide sequences in the sample specify the same CDR3. This chain uses TRBV11-2 with TRBJ1-1, with D unresolved. CDR3 length equals 11 residues. The germline gives CDR1 SGHAT, CDR2 FQNNGV. V was pared by 6 bases and J by 5 bases, with 7 bases between. The CDR3 sequence: CASSTGTEAFF. The CDR3 DNA follows: TGTGCCAGCAGTACGGGAACTGAAGCTTTCTTT.

This rearrangement joins TRBV5-1 to TRBJ1-1; 9 nucleotides match TRBD1. CDR1 SGHRS and CDR2 YFSETQ come from the germline V gene. J lost 3 bases, V lost 4 bases, and 10 bases had no gene match. The CDR3 runs to 16 residues. The CDR3 DNA reads TGCGCCAGCAGCCTGGGACAGGGATCCATCGACACTGAAGCTTTCTTT. Translation: CASSLGQGSIDTEAFF.

The V gene is TRBV6-5, the J gene TRBJ1-2; 9 bases fit TRBD1. The CDR3 has 15 residues. V lost 0 bases, J lost 2 bases, and 1 base stayed unmatched. In germline, CDR1 is MNHEY, CDR2 SVGAGI. Here the CDR3 reads CASSYSGTGNYGYTF. As DNA, the CDR3 is TGTGCCAGCAGTTACTCGGGGACAGGGAACTATGGCTACACCTTC.

About this clone: One end of the junction varies from germline; a read error may be responsible. The V gene is TRBV7-9, the J gene TRBJ1-1, with D perhaps matching TRBD1 (6 bases). Per the germline V gene, CDR1 is SEHNR and CDR2 is FQNEAQ (reference sequence). The CDR3 sequence is 15 residues long. The CDR3 nucleotides are TGTTCCAGCAGCTCACCAGACAGGAAGAACACTGAAGCTTTCTTT. As protein: CSSSSPDRKNTEAFF.

This sequence joins TRBV4-1 and TRBJ1-5, with D unresolved. The CDR3 covers 13 residues. Germline values: CDR1 MGHRA, CDR2 YSYEKL. With 1 base removed from V and 6 bases from J, the gap between germline ends came to 7 bases. The CDR3 DNA reads TGCGCCAGCAGCCAAGGAAGCGCTCAGCCCCAGCATTTT. Its protein product is CASSQGSAQPQHF.

This chain connects TRBV6-5 to TRBJ1-2; D perhaps matches TRBD1 (6 bases). The CDR3 runs to 15 residues. The V gene's germline CDR1 is MNHEY and CDR2 SVGAGI. The germline V and J ends were trimmed by 5 bases and 0 bases, with 13 bases remaining between them. The CDR3 region has the DNA TGTGCCAGCAGTGCCACCGGGACATCTAACTATGGCTACACCTTC. Its translation is CASSATGTSNYGYTF.

The chain is built from TRBV5-1 and TRBJ2-5; 10 bases fit TRBD2. Per germline, CDR1 SGHRS and CDR2 YFSETQ. The J segment lost 5 bases and the V segment lost 0 bases, leaving 13 bases of the junction unmatched. The CDR3 is 18 residues long. The CDR3 DNA sequence: TGCGCCAGCAGCTTGGGACAAGCGGGGGGGTCCCGGCGGGAGACCCAGTACTTC. Residues: CASSLGQAGGSRRETQYF.

The V gene is TRBV4-1, the J gene TRBJ2-3, with 15 bases identical to TRBD2. The junction had 5 bases not matched to a gene; V was cut back by 4 bases and J by 0 bases. The germline V gene encodes CDR1 MGHRA and CDR2 YSYEKL. There are 18 residues in the CDR3. DNA of the CDR3: TGCGCCAGCAGCCGAGGACTAGCGGGGGGGGCTAGCACAGATACGCAGTATTTT. Protein sequence: CASSRGLAGGASTDTQYF.

The chain recombines TRBV6-1 with TRBJ2-3, with 11 bases fitting TRBD2. Losses at the gene ends were 8 bases for V and 7 bases for J; bases not matched to a gene: 5. CDR3 length: 13 amino acids. CDR1 is MNHNS, CDR2 SASEGT, per germline. The CDR3 is CASAGTSGYTQYF. In DNA, the CDR3 is TGTGCCAGCGCTGGGACTAGCGGTTATACGCAGTATTTT.

This chain connects TRBV14 to TRBJ1-1, with 9 bases that match TRBD1. The CDR3 is 14 residues long. Germline assignment: CDR1 SGHDN and CDR2 FVKESK. The V gene end was trimmed by 3 bases and the J gene end by 5 bases; junction bases not matched to a gene: 4. Written as DNA, the CDR3 is TGTGCCAGCAGCCAGGGACAGGGAGGGACTGAAGCTTTCTTT. As protein: CASSQGQGGTEAFF.

The V and J genes are TRBV6-5 and TRBJ2-1; the match to TRBD1 covers 9 bases. The CDR3 is 15 residues long. Germline V gene sequence: CDR1 MNHEY, CDR2 SVGAGI. V dropped 5 bases and J dropped 3; count of bases not matched to a gene: 5. The CDR3 coding sequence is TGTGCCAGCAGTGGAGGGACAGGGAACTACAATGAGCAGTTCTTC. This gives the protein CASSGGTGNYNEQFF.